Following are 15 T cell receptor beta chains from one sample sequenced in a study of T cells after yellow fever vaccination. TCRdb used MiXCR to reprocess the 5' RACE reads, holding one entry per CDR3 protein. Of about 45,000 distinct CDR3 sequences in the sample, roughly 7% were seen once. Specimen: CD8+ T cells not binding an NS4B(214-222) dextramer, sorted from PBMCs, collected 45 days after the yellow fever booster vaccination. These receptor sequences come from a man younger than 40 who received the YFV17D yellow fever vaccine.

This clonotype occurred many times. The chain combines TRBV7-2 with TRBJ2-7; D is possibly TRBD2 (5 bases). V lost 5 bases and J lost 2, with 16 bases in between. Germline V CDR1 and CDR2: SGHTA, FQGNSA. The CDR3 covers 15 residues. The CDR3 is CASSHQPGNAYEQYF. CDR3 in DNA: TGTGCCAGCAGCCACCAGCCGGGGAATGCCTACGAGCAGTACTTC.

The genes are TRBV7-9 and TRBJ1-3, with D uncertain. CDR3 length: 15 residues. Trimming stripped 1 base from V and 4 bases from J, with 11 bases between. CDR1 SEHNR and CDR2 FQNEAQ come from the germline V gene (reference sequence). CDR3 sequence: CASSLVASGGNTIYF. Here the CDR3 DNA reads TGTGCCAGCAGCTTAGTCGCGTCGGGGGGAAACACCATATATTTT.

This clonotype has a count of ten or more. The chain uses TRBV6-5 and TRBJ1-1; 8 bases line up with TRBD1. V was pared by 6 bases and J by 4 bases, with 7 bases of the junction left unmatched. Germline values: CDR1 MNHEY, CDR2 SVGAGI. The CDR3 sequence is 14 residues long. CDR3 in amino acids: CASSRYRGGTEAFF. As DNA, the CDR3 is TGTGCCAGCAGCCGGTACAGGGGGGGCACTGAAGCTTTCTTT.

This clonotype was seen many times. The genes are TRBV9 and TRBJ2-1, with D possibly TRBD2 on 7 matching bases. V was shortened by 3 bases and J by 8 bases, with 15 bases between the two germline ends. The germline gives CDR1 SGDLS, CDR2 YYNGEE. The CDR3 spans 14 residues. The DNA for the CDR3 is TGTGCCAGCAGCGCAAAAGGGGGGGTAGATGAGCAGTTCTTC. It specifies CASSAKGGVDEQFF. Variable domain in full (rest from reference TRBV9 and TRBJ2-1): DSGVTQTPKHLITATGQRVTLRCSPRSGDLSVYWYQQSLDQGLQFLIQYYNGEERAKGNILERFSAQQFPDLHSELNLSSLELGDSALYFCASSAKGGVDEQFFGPGTRLTVL.

In this sample, this clonotype turned up many times. J is TRBJ2-3 and V is TRBV5-6; 8 bases align to TRBD1. This CDR3 contains 15 residues. V shed 4 bases and J 2 bases; nucleotides not matched to a gene: 6. The germline V gene has CDR1 SGHDT and CDR2 YYEEEE. Here the CDR3 reads CASSPGQGFTDTQYF. CDR3 coding DNA: TGTGCCAGCAGCCCTGGACAGGGATTCACAGATACGCAGTATTTT. Full variable domain (remainder filled in from reference TRBV5-6 and TRBJ2-3): DAGVTQSPTHLIKTRGQQVTLRCSPKSGHDTVSWYQQALGQGPQFIFQYYEEEERQRGNFPDRFSGHQFPNYSSELNVNALLLGDSALYLCASSPGQGFTDTQYFGPGTRLTVL.

Worth noting for this clonotype: This may come from a read error, since a much larger clone is one base off. The chain employs TRBV13 and TRBJ1-1, with 8 nucleotides matching TRBD1. With V trimmed by 5 bases and J by 3 bases, 5 bases remained unmatched. This CDR3 is 14 amino acids long. Germline CDR1 is PRHDT and CDR2 is FYEKMQ (reference sequence). As DNA, the CDR3 is TGTGCCAGCAGCCCAGGACAGGGAGACACTGAAGCTTTCTTT. As protein: CASSPGQGDTEAFF.

This clonotype was observed many times. The J gene is TRBJ1-2, the V gene TRBV5-8; possible D gene TRBD1, 6 bases. This CDR3 has 17 residues. Per the germline V gene, CDR1 is SGHTS and CDR2 is YDEGEE. V lost 2 bases and J lost 0, with 17 bases in between. The DNA for the CDR3 is TGTGCCAGCAGCTTCTCCGTACTGGGGGCGACTAACTATGGCTACACCTTC. Translated: CASSFSVLGATNYGYTF.

This clonotype was seen repeatedly, ten times or more. The chain's CDR3 is CASSFKGRRPLFF. CDR3 nucleotides: TGTGCCAGCAGTTTTAAGGGCCGCAGGCCGCTGTTTTTT. The V gene is TRBV28, the J gene TRBJ2-2, with D hard to call. Trimming left V 3 bases short and J 13 bases short, with 15 bases between. The germline CDR1 and CDR2 sequences are MDHEN and SYDVKM. This CDR3 has 13 amino acids.

This clonotype was observed many times. The chain has TRBV7-9 and TRBJ2-2, with 7 bases identical to TRBD1. The ends lost 0 bases at V and 10 bases at J; junction bases unmatched: 5. This CDR3 has 14 residues. CDR1 is SEHNR, CDR2 FQNEAQ, per germline (reference sequence). Written as DNA, the CDR3 is TGTGCCAGCAGCTTAGCGGGGACAGCCAAGGAGCTGTTTTTT. This sequence encodes CASSLAGTAKELFF.

This clonotype came up many times. This chain joins TRBV20-1 and TRBJ2-3, with 13 bases matching TRBD2. The CDR3 is 17 residues long. From germline, CDR1 is DFQATT and CDR2 SNEGSKA (reference sequence). With V trimmed by 5 bases and J by 1 base, 9 bases remained unmatched. The CDR3 nucleotides read TGCAGTGCTCTAGGACTAGCGGGAGCCCGTGGCACAGATACGCAGTATTTT. Translating gives CSALGLAGARGTDTQYF.

Ten or more counts support this clonotype. The chain recombines TRBV6-5 with TRBJ2-7; weak D call: TRBD2 (5 bases). The length of the CDR3 is 16 residues. Trimming left V 2 bases short and J 0 bases short, with 14 bases between. From germline, CDR1 is MNHEY and CDR2 SVGAGI. CDR3 bases: TGTGCCAGCAGTTACGTAGCGTCAGGTCCCTCCTACGAGCAGTACTTC. Its translation is CASSYVASGPSYEQYF.

The table lists this clonotype with many counts. The chain has TRBV20-1 and TRBJ1-1; D call uncertain. There are 13 residues in the CDR3. The V gene lost 3 bases and the J gene lost 1 base, with 9 bases spanning the gap. CDR1 and CDR2 (germline): DFQATT, SNEGSKA (reference sequence). In nucleotides, the CDR3 is TGCAGTGCTAGTTCGGAGCCGAACACTGAAGCTTTCTTT. Translation gives CSASSEPNTEAFF.

Many counts were recorded for this clonotype. The V gene is TRBV6-5, the J gene TRBJ1-5, with D perhaps TRBD1 (5 bases). Trimming took off 6 bases at V and 6 bases at J, with 12 bases between the two ends. This CDR3 has 13 amino acids. The germline V gene encodes CDR1 MNHEY and CDR2 SVGAGI. This CDR3 is CASSPQASQPQHF. The CDR3, as DNA: TGTGCCAGCAGCCCACAGGCGAGTCAGCCCCAGCATTTT.

This clonotype was picked up many times. The J gene is TRBJ2-4, the V gene TRBV3-1; TRBD1 is a possible D gene (6 bases). This CDR3 is 12 amino acids long. Trimming shortened V by 0 bases and J by 14 bases, and 11 bases separated the two germline ends. Germline values: CDR1 LGHDT, CDR2 YNNKEL (reference sequence). DNA for the CDR3: TGTGCCAGCAGCCAAGATGTAGGACAGAAGTACTTC. This codes for CASSQDVGQKYF. The full variable domain, rest sourced from reference TRBV3-1 and TRBJ2-4, is DTAVSQTPKYLVTQMGNDKSIKCEQNLGHDTMYWYKQDSKKFLKIMFSYNNKELIINETVPNRFSPKSPDKAHLNLHINSLELGDSAVYFCASSQDVGQKYFGAGTRLSVL.

This clonotype was seen at least ten times. The gene calls are TRBV7-9 and TRBJ1-1; TRBD1 aligns across 7 bases. Trimming took 1 base from V and 6 from J; bases not matched to a gene: 14. This CDR3 spans 17 amino acids. Per germline, CDR1 SEHNR and CDR2 FQNEAQ (reference sequence). CDR3 bases: TGTGCCAGCAGCTTAGGGGCCCAGGGGGGGCCTAGCGCTGAAGCTTTCTTT. Translation gives CASSLGAQGGPSAEAFF.